This T cell receptor beta chain was captured in a study of blood T cell repertoires in COVID-19 (dated by TCRdb to 2020 to 2022). About the study as a whole: The collaborator samples originated in the United States, Italy and Spain and spanned the acute and convalescent phases of COVID-19. The prospective study material was composed of cDNA or gDNA derived from T cells, B-cell-depleted T cells, or PBMCs. The dataset comprised deeply sampled blood TCRbeta repertoires from subjects exposed to, actively infected with, or recovered from COVID-19. The repertoires were released in a freely available public database meant as a resource for research on the immune response to SARS-CoV-2. Samples were obtained from the ongoing ImmuneRACE study (first 160 participants) and from about 1,300 subjects provided by 6 global collaborators. Sample metadata almost always included a de-identified subject ID, COVID-19 status, age in years and sex. HLA class I and class II types, where available, came from metadata supplied by the sample provider rather than from assay-based typing.

Study-level results and caveats: The amount of clinical and demographic metadata varied by source and participant and was provided uncurated.

TCRbeta CDR3 regions were amplified from genomic DNA by means of the immunoSEQ Assay, a bias-controlled multiplex PCR. Per the source publication's procedure: The number of nucleated cells in each sample was estimated by amplification of reference gene primers within the assay. To quantify the absolute abundance of each unique TCRbeta CDR3 rearrangement, sequence reads were collapsed and filtered. Productive Simpson clonality was computed per sample as the square root of Simpson's diversity index over productive rearrangements. TCRdb's version of the immuneACCESS table is confined to in-frame rearrangements and falls short of the full clone set. An unresolved V gene accounts for under half of the shortfall where checked; the remainder is of unknown origin. D and trimming were read from the DNA, whereas the V and J calls and clone size are those reported in that table. The sample contains just over 80,000 clones, around 81% of them found a single time. The ten largest clones add up to around 40% of the sample.

Whole blood was collected in K2EDTA tubes by collaborating institutions according to the institutions' own protocols. For TCRbeta analysis, collaborators shipped samples as frozen whole blood, isolated PBMCs, or DNA extracted from either of those sample types. Only a few counts were recorded for this clone. Its antigen is currently not known. One base away there is no much larger clone; base qualities are not given. The clonotype originates from a man at least 80 years old with acute or convalescent COVID-19. The sample taken for sequencing was peripheral blood.

For the CDR3, the sequence is CASSFGIAGNTGELFF. DNA sequence: TGTGCCAGCAGCTTCGGTATAGCGGGGAACACCGGGGAGCTGTTTTTT. This receptor chain uses TRBV11-2 and TRBJ2-2; 7 central bases correspond to TRBD2. V is cut back by 3 bases and J by 1 base, with 5 bases in the junction unmatched. CDR1 and CDR2 (SGHAT, FQNNGV) derive from the germline V gene. Counted from cysteine to phenylalanine, this CDR3 has 16 amino acids. Only CDR3 DNA remains: 48 bases, in frame from the first base.